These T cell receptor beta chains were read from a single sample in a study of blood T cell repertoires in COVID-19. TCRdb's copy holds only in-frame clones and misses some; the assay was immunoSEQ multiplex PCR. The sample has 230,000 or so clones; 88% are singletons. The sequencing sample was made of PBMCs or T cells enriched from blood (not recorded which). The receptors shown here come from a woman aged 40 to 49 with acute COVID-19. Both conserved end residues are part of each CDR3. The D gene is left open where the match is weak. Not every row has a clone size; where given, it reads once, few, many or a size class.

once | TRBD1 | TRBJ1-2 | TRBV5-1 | CASSLVGTGANYGYTF | TGCGCCAGCAGCTTGGTTGGGACAGGGGCTAACTATGGCTACACCTTC
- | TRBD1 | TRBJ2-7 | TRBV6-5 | CASRDRQGAAYEQYF | TGTGCCAGCAGAGACCGACAGGGGGCGGCGTACGAGCAGTACTTC
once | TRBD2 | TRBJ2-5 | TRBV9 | CASSAGTSGGLYQETQYF | TGTGCCAGCAGCGCCGGGACTAGCGGGGGGCTTTACCAAGAGACCCAGTACTTC
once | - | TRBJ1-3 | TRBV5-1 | CASSLSGGRSTGNTIYF | TGCGCCAGCAGCTTGTCCGGGGGTCGGTCTACGGGAAACACCATATATTTT
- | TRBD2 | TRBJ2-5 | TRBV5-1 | CASSLGGTSGSSQETQYF | TGCGCCAGCAGCTTGGGCGGGACTAGCGGGAGTAGCCAAGAGACCCAGTACTTC
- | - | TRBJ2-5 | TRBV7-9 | CASSLSAVAQYF | TGTGCCAGCAGCTTATCAGCGGTGGCCCAGTACTTC
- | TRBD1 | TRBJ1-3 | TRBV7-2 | CASSSQGSSGNTIYF | TGTGCCAGCAGCTCACAGGGGAGCTCTGGAAACACCATATATTTT
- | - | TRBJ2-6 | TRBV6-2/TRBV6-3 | CASSYYLPTVISGANVLTF | TGTGCCAGCAGTTATTATCTACCGACAGTGATCTCTGGGGCCAACGTCCTGACTTTC
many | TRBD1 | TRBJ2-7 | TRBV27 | CASSSQGAKFYEQYF | TGTGCCAGCAGTTCACAGGGGGCGAAGTTCTACGAGCAGTACTTC
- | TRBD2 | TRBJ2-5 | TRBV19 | CASSSGGGETQYF | TGTGCCAGTTCTAGCGGCGGGGGGGAGACCCAGTACTTC
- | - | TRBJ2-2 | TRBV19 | CASSIRLKQGKTGELFF | TGTGCCAGTAGTATAAGACTTAAACAGGGAAAGACCGGGGAGCTGTTTTTT
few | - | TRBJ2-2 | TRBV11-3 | CASAVTGELFF | TGTGCCAGCGCGGTCACCGGGGAGCTGTTTTTT
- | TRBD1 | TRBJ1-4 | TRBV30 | CAWSVPTGGNEKLFF | TGTGCCTGGAGTGTACCGACAGGGGGTAATGAAAAACTGTTTTTT
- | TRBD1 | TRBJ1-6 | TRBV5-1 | CASSLNRGNSPLHF | TGCGCCAGCAGCTTGAACAGGGGCAATTCACCCCTCCACTTT
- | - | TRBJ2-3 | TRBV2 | CASSRSPLREDTQYF | TGTGCCAGCAGTCGCAGCCCCTTGCGGGAAGATACGCAGTATTTT
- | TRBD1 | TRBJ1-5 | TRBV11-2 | CASSFRQGPQPQHF | TGTGCCAGCAGCTTTAGACAGGGGCCCCAGCCCCAGCATTTT
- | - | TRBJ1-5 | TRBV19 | CASSWAEENQPQHF | TGTGCCAGTAGTTGGGCCGAAGAAAATCAGCCCCAGCATTTT
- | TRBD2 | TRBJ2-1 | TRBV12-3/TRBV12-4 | CASRGREGEQFF | TGTGCCAGCAGGGGGAGGGAGGGTGAGCAGTTCTTC
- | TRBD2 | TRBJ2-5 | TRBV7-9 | CASSFGSGGPKETQYF | TGTGCCAGCAGCTTTGGTAGCGGGGGGCCAAAAGAGACCCAGTACTTC
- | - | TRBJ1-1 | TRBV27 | CASTPSRGTEAFF | TGTGCCAGCACCCCTTCCAGGGGCACAGAAGCTTTCTTT
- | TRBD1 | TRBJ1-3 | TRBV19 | CASSWTPGGLPGNTIYF | TGTGCCAGTAGTTGGACTCCAGGGGGATTACCTGGAAACACCATATATTTT
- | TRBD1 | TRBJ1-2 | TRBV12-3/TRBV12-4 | CASSSGTGAGYTF | TGTGCCAGCAGTTCCGGGACAGGGGCTGGCTACACCTTC
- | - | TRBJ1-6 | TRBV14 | CASSQEGGRLNSPLHF | TGTGCCAGCAGCCAAGAAGGGGGACGGCTAAATTCACCCCTCCACTTT
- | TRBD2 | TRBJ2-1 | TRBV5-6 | CASAGGVSASNEQFF | TGTGCCAGCGCGGGAGGGGTTAGCGCGTCAAATGAGCAGTTCTTC
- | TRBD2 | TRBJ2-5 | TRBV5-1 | CASSAGLAGVETQYF | TGCGCCAGCAGCGCTGGACTAGCGGGAGTGGAGACCCAGTACTTC
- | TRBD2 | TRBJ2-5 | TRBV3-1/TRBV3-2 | CASSPAGTSAETQYF | TGTGCCAGCAGCCCGGCCGGGACTAGTGCTGAGACCCAGTACTTC
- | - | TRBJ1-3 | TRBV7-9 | CASSYGLNSGNTIYF | TGTGCCAGCAGCTACGGACTGAACTCTGGAAACACCATATATTTT
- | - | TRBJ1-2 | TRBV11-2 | CASRNKTGNYGYTF | TGTGCCAGCAGAAATAAGACGGGGAACTATGGCTACACCTTC
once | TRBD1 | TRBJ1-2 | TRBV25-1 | CASSPAGRGDYGYTF | TGTGCCAGCAGTCCGGCGGGCAGGGGGGACTATGGCTACACCTTC
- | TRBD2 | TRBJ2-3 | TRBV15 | CATRTSGLATQYF | TGTGCCACAAGGACTAGCGGCCTCGCTACGCAGTATTTT
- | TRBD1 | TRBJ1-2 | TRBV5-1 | CASSLDGQGRGYTF | TGCGCCAGCAGCTTGGATGGACAGGGCCGTGGCTACACCTTC
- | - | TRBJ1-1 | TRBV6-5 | CASSSPRGVATEAFF | TGTGCCAGCAGTTCCCCACGGGGGGTTGCCACTGAAGCTTTCTTT
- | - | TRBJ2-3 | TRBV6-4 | CASSDSQGAGTQYF | TGTGCCAGCAGTGACTCTCAGGGAGCGGGTACGCAGTATTTT
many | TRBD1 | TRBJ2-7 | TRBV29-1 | CSVDTQGDEQYF | TGCAGCGTGGATACCCAGGGGGATGAGCAGTACTTC
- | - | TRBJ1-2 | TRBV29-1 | CSASGGFYGYTF | TGCAGCGCCTCCGGGGGGTTCTATGGCTACACCTTC
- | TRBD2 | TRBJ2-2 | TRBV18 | CASSPGLAGASGELFF | TGTGCCAGCTCACCGGGACTAGCGGGAGCGAGCGGGGAGCTGTTTTTT
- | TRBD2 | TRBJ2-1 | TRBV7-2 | CASSPTTSGGASEQFF | TGTGCCAGCAGCCCGACGACTAGCGGGGGGGCCTCGGAGCAGTTCTTC
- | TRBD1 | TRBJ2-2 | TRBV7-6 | CASSLNAGQGSTGELFF | TGTGCCAGCAGCCTTAACGCGGGACAGGGGTCAACCGGGGAGCTGTTTTTT
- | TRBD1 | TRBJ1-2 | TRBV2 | CASRGQGYGYTF | TGTGCCAGCAGGGGACAGGGCTATGGCTACACCTTC
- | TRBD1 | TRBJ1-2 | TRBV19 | CASSTRQGRAGYTF | TGTGCCAGTAGTACTAGACAGGGGCGGGCTGGCTACACCTTC
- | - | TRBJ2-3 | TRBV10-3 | CAISQGTDTQYF | TGTGCCATCAGCCAGGGCACAGATACGCAGTATTTT
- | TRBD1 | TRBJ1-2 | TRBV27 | CASSRETGNYGYTF | TGTGCCAGCAGTCGGGAGACAGGGAACTATGGCTACACCTTC
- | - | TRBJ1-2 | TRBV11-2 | CASSHVVGYGYTF | TGTGCCAGCAGCCATGTAGTTGGCTATGGCTACACCTTC
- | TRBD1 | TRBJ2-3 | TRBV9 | CASSARTGVAPDTQYF | TGTGCCAGCAGCGCCCGGACAGGCGTCGCCCCAGATACGCAGTATTTT
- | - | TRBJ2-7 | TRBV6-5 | CASRITGPYEQYF | TGTGCCAGCAGGATTACAGGTCCCTACGAGCAGTACTTC
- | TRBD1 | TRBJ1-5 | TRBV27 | CASSPTGRGENQPQHF | TGTGCCAGCAGTCCGACAGGCAGGGGGGAGAATCAGCCCCAGCATTTT
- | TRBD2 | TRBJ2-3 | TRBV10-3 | CAISYPGLAEDTQYF | TGTGCCATCAGTTACCCGGGACTAGCGGAAGATACGCAGTATTTT
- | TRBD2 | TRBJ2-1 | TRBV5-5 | CASSQNGTSGYEQFF | TGTGCCAGCAGCCAAAACGGGACTAGCGGGTATGAGCAGTTCTTC
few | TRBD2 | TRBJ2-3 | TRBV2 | CASSEIAGGRGDTQYF | TGTGCCAGCAGTGAAATAGCGGGGGGGCGCGGGGATACGCAGTATTTT
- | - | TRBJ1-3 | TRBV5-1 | CASSSQPTGPSSGNTIYF | TGCGCCAGCAGCTCCCAACCTACAGGGCCGAGCTCTGGAAACACCATATATTTT
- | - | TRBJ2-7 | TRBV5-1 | CASSLEAGTYEQYF | TGCGCCAGCAGCTTGGAGGCAGGGACCTACGAGCAGTACTTC
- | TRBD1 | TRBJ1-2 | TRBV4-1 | CASSQAGTGVYGYTF | TGCGCCAGCAGCCAAGCCGGGACAGGGGTCTATGGCTACACCTTC